These 30 T cell receptor beta chains originate from one sample sequenced in a study of T cells in Graves' hyperthyroidism and ophthalmopathy (dated by TCRdb to between 2017 and 2020). The library was made by multiplex PCR. Reads for this sample came from an Illumina HiSeq 2000. Amplification of TCR beta CDR3 regions was carried out from RNA transcripts. The TCR CDR3 was subjected to a first round of RT-PCR using the HTBI primer set and the Qiagen OneStep RT-PCR kit. TCRdb reanalyzed the raw reads on its own, using fastp at Q25 for trimming and MiXCR for clone calling, and kept in-frame beta chains. Each CDR3 protein gets just one entry, which takes the most common genes and DNA from the rows behind it. The table for this sample lists some 350,000 distinct CDR3 sequences; around 15% of them were counted only once. The ten largest clonotypes hold under 25% of the sample. Sequencing used blood. The receptors stem from a woman aged 60 to 75 with Graves' ophthalmopathy.

This clonotype was observed a few times. The rearrangement links TRBV19 to TRBJ2-1; D is uncertain. Trimming left V 3 bases short and J 6 bases short, with 21 bases between. CDR1 and CDR2 (germline): LNHDA, SQIVND (reference sequence). The CDR3 loop spans 17 amino acids. The CDR3 DNA reads TGTGCCAGTAGTATTATCGTAAGAGACGTTAATGGCAATGAGCAGTTCTTC. Its protein product is CASSIIVRDVNGNEQFF.

This clonotype was seen many times. The chain employs TRBV18 and TRBJ2-5; no clear D gene. The CDR3 is 16 residues long. Trimming took 3 bases from V and 1 from J, leaving 15 bases between them. CDR1 is KGHSH, CDR2 LQKENI, per germline. In nucleotides, the CDR3 is TGTGCCAGCTCACCCAACTCAGTCCGTTTCCAAGAGACCCAGTACTTC. It encodes CASSPNSVRFQETQYF.

Note on this clonotype: This may come from a read error, since a much larger clone is one base off. The gene calls are TRBV3-1 and TRBJ2-1; 7 bases match TRBD1. After removal of 1 base from V and 4 bases from J, the junction contained 7 bases not matched to a gene. Germline CDR1 and CDR2: LGHDT and YNNKEL (reference sequence). The CDR3 extends over 16 amino acids. CDR3 sequence reads: CASSQVGTVPYNEQFF. Written as DNA, the CDR3 is TGTGCCAGCAGCCAAGTAGGGACAGTGCCTTACAATGAGCAGTTCTTC.

This clonotype was picked up many times. This chain uses TRBV2 with TRBJ1-6; D may be TRBD1 (6 bases). V lost 0 bases and J 9 bases, leaving 15 bases between the germline ends. The CDR3 runs to 16 residues. Germline V lookup: CDR1 SNHLY, CDR2 FYNNEI. This CDR3 is CASSEALQGIGSPLHF. DNA of the CDR3: TGTGCCAGCAGTGAAGCGCTACAGGGAATAGGTTCACCCCTCCACTTT.

This clonotype was recorded many times. This chain joins TRBV12-3 or TRBV12-4 and TRBJ1-4, with D possibly matching TRBD1 (5 bases). Trimming left V 6 bases short and J 12 bases short, with 17 bases between. The CDR3 sequence is 13 residues long. The CDR3 sequence: CASSLGQAIELFF. The CDR3 coding sequence is TGTGCCAGCAGCCTCGGACAAGCCATTGAACTGTTTTTT.

This clonotype was seen repeatedly, ten times or more. The V and J genes are TRBV6-1 and TRBJ1-5, with unresolved D. This CDR3 comprises 15 residues. The V gene's germline CDR1 is MNHNS and CDR2 SASEGT. The germline V and J ends were trimmed by 0 bases and 0 bases, with 6 bases remaining between them. CDR3 sequence reads: CASSEAADSNQPQHF. As DNA, the CDR3 is TGTGCCAGCAGTGAAGCGGCGGATAGCAATCAGCCCCAGCATTTT.

This clonotype was detected many times. The genes are TRBV11-2 and TRBJ2-1; D is undetermined. The germline V gene has CDR1 SGHAT and CDR2 FQNNGV. CDR3 length equals 15 residues. V lost 0 bases and J lost 3, with 9 bases in between. In nucleotides, the CDR3 is TGTGCCAGCAGCTTAGAACCCCTAATCTACAATGAGCAGTTCTTC. Amino acid sequence: CASSLEPLIYNEQFF.

J is TRBJ2-3 and V is TRBV2; 7 positions agree with TRBD2. Germline CDR1 SNHLY, CDR2 FYNNEI. The length of the CDR3 is 14 residues. The trim removed 3 bases at V and 10 bases at J, leaving 10 bases unmatched. The CDR3 coding sequence is TGTGCCAGCAGTGACCCCGGACTAGGGAGCGCGCAGTATTTT. Residues: CASSDPGLGSAQYF.

This clonotype was observed at least ten times. The chain has TRBV29-1 and TRBJ2-3; D unresolved. The ends were cut back, 4 bases at V and 0 bases at J, with 5 bases in the middle. Germline CDR1 SQVTM, CDR2 ANQGSEA. The CDR3 is made up of 12 amino acids. The CDR3 here is CSVVGSTDTQYF. The DNA for the CDR3 is TGCAGCGTTGTGGGGAGCACAGATACGCAGTATTTT.

This clonotype appeared many times. The genes are TRBV30 and TRBJ2-3; D possibly corresponds to TRBD2 (7 bases). Germline V gives CDR1 GTSNPN, CDR2 SVGIG (reference sequence). The V and J ends lost 3 bases and 3 bases respectively, with 19 bases between them. This CDR3 spans 16 amino acids. The CDR3 DNA is TGTGCCTGGAGCAAGGGGGAGGGTACGAGGACAGATACGCAGTATTTT. This encodes CAWSKGEGTRTDTQYF.

This clonotype came up a few times. This chain's CDR3 is CSARVGGSVIDTQYF. As DNA, the CDR3 is TGCAGTGCTAGAGTAGGGGGTTCGGTAATAGATACGCAGTATTTT. The chain links TRBV20-1 to TRBJ2-3; the D gene is possibly TRBD1 (6 bases). Germline V gene lookup returns CDR1 DFQATT and CDR2 SNEGSKA (reference sequence). CDR3 size: 15 residues. V lost 1 base and J 5 bases, leaving 16 bases between the germline ends.

There are many counts of this clonotype. The chain links TRBV6-5 to TRBJ2-7; 10 positions match TRBD2. CDR1 is MNHEY, CDR2 SVGAGI, per germline. Unmatched junction bases numbered 15, after V lost 0 bases and J lost 1 base. This CDR3 is built from 20 residues. CDR3 in amino acids: CASSYSKAGGPLGRSYEQYF. The CDR3 bases are TGTGCCAGCAGTTACTCGAAAGCGGGAGGGCCGCTAGGCCGATCCTACGAGCAGTACTTC.

This clonotype has at least ten counts. CDR3 nucleotides: TGTGCCATCAGGTTCTCCGGGACAGGGGGCAACTACGAGCAGTACTTC. Its translation: CAIRFSGTGGNYEQYF. The chain joins TRBV10-3 to TRBJ2-7, with 12 bases aligning to TRBD1. V lost 6 bases, J lost 3 bases, and 9 bases stayed unmatched. Germline loops: CDR1 ENHRY, CDR2 SYGVKD. The CDR3 covers 16 residues.

The sample holds many counts of this clonotype. The gene calls are TRBV6-1 and TRBJ2-1; D possibly corresponds to TRBD2 (6 bases). Per germline, CDR1 MNHNS and CDR2 SASEGT. V lost 5 bases and J 9 bases, leaving 14 bases between the germline ends. CDR3 length: 13 residues. Written as DNA, the CDR3 is TGTGCCAGCAGTTCCCCGGGGACTGGTGAGCAGTTCTTC. Its translation: CASSSPGTGEQFF.

V is TRBV6-1 and J is TRBJ1-2, with D uncertain. The germline CDR1 and CDR2 sequences are MNHNS and SASEGT. The CDR3 covers 13 residues. Deletions cut 5 bases from V and 3 bases from J, with 10 bases between. CDR3 in DNA: TGTGCCAGCAGTTCACCCATCGACTATGGCTACACCTTC. This sequence encodes CASSSPIDYGYTF.

This clonotype was seen more than once but under ten times. This chain uses TRBV15 with TRBJ2-5; a possible D gene is TRBD2 (5 bases). This CDR3 is built from 16 residues. Germline loops: CDR1 LNHNV, CDR2 YYDKDF (reference sequence). V lost 3 bases to trimming and J lost 2 bases, with 16 bases between them. CDR3 nucleotides: TGTGCCACCAGCAGTCGGGCCGGTGGAGGTCAAGAGACCCAGTACTTC. This sequence encodes CATSSRAGGGQETQYF.

This clonotype was seen repeatedly, ten times or more. The genes are TRBV7-9 and TRBJ2-7; 7 bases match TRBD1. The length of the CDR3 is 13 residues. The junction had 9 bases not matched to a gene; V was cut back by 9 bases and J by 4 bases. In germline, CDR1 is SEHNR, CDR2 FQNEAQ (reference sequence). The CDR3: CASTATGRYEQYF. The DNA for the CDR3 is TGTGCCAGTACCGCGACAGGGAGATACGAGCAGTACTTC.

This clonotype showed up many times. This rearrangement joins TRBV20-1 to TRBJ2-1, with TRBD2 matching 8 bases. Germline values: CDR1 DFQATT, CDR2 SNEGSKA (reference sequence). This CDR3 is 13 amino acids long. V was clipped by 4 bases and J by 3 bases; unmatched bases: 2. The DNA of the CDR3 is TGCAGTGCTAAGCGGGAGAACTACAATGAGCAGTTCTTC. Its translation is CSAKRENYNEQFF.

J is TRBJ2-3 and V is TRBV12-5; 12 bases match TRBD2. The CDR3 is 17 amino acids. Unmatched junction bases numbered 5, after V lost 4 bases and J lost 0 bases. Germline CDR1 and CDR2: LGHNT and FRNRAP. DNA of the CDR3: TGTGCTAGTGGTTCAACCGGGACTAGCGGGAGCACAGATACGCAGTATTTT. It translates to CASGSTGTSGSTDTQYF.

This clonotype appeared many times. The V and J genes are TRBV7-9 and TRBJ2-5, with D perhaps matching TRBD2 (6 bases). This CDR3 is 15 amino acids long. Germline V CDR1 and CDR2: SEHNR, FQNEAQ (reference sequence). Deletions cut 4 bases from V and 5 bases from J, with 17 bases between. The CDR3 reads CASSSTNSGWETQYF. In DNA, the CDR3 is TGTGCCAGCAGCTCAACAAATAGCGGCTGGGAGACCCAGTACTTC.

The chain couples TRBV7-2 to TRBJ2-1, with 7 positions matching TRBD1. V gave up 5 bases and J gave up 4 bases; unmatched junction bases: 8. Per the germline V gene, CDR1 is SGHTA and CDR2 is FQGNSA. The CDR3 runs to 15 residues. Here the CDR3 reads CASSLRDRLYNEQFF. In nucleotides, the CDR3 is TGTGCCAGCAGCCTTCGGGACAGACTATACAATGAGCAGTTCTTC.

This clonotype has a count of ten or more. V gene TRBV5-1 combines with J gene TRBJ1-1; 10 bases map to TRBD1. The CDR3 length is 15 residues. Germline values: CDR1 SGHRS, CDR2 YFSETQ. J was trimmed by 4 bases and V by 4 bases; bases with no gene match: 7. CDR3 sequence reads: CASSTGQGKFTEAFF. The CDR3 DNA is TGCGCCAGCAGCACGGGACAGGGGAAGTTCACTGAAGCTTTCTTT.

At least ten counts were recorded for this clonotype. V gene TRBV24-1 combines with J gene TRBJ2-2; TRBD2 matches at 8 bases. The CDR3 consists of 16 residues. Trimming removed 3 bases from V and 5 bases from J; junction bases left unmatched: 7. CDR1 KGHDR and CDR2 SFDVKD come from the germline V gene. The CDR3 DNA is TGTGCCACCAGTGATCCTCGTAGCGGGATTACCGGGGAGCTGTTTTTT. Its translation: CATSDPRSGITGELFF.

The chain joins TRBV10-3 to TRBJ1-5, with a possible D match to TRBD1 (5 bases). The V gene lost 10 bases and the J gene lost 8 bases, with 21 bases spanning the gap. From germline, CDR1 is ENHRY and CDR2 SYGVKD. CDR3 size: 14 residues. CDR3 DNA sequence: TGTGCCACCCACGAAGACCCAGGGTTGGAGCCCCAGCATTTT. Residues: CATHEDPGLEPQHF.

This clonotype was found many times. The genes are TRBV5-1 and TRBJ2-3, with D tentatively TRBD2 (6 bases). Germline lookup yields CDR1 SGHRS and CDR2 YFSETQ. The length of the CDR3 is 15 residues. Trimming removed 2 bases from V and 1 base from J, with 11 bases in between. This chain's CDR3 is CASSFSASGTDTQYF. The CDR3 DNA is TGCGCCAGCAGCTTTTCGGCTAGCGGCACAGATACGCAGTATTTT.

J is TRBJ1-5 and V is TRBV28, with D tentatively TRBD1 (5 bases). The CDR3 loop spans 13 amino acids. CDR1 MDHEN and CDR2 SYDVKM come from the germline V gene. Between the trimmed V and J ends, which lost 10 bases and 0 bases, there was a span of 10 bases. CDR3 in DNA: TGTGCCAACAGGCCTTATAGCAATCAGCCCCAGCATTTT. Protein: CANRPYSNQPQHF.

This clonotype was detected ten times or more. The chain combines TRBV11-2 with TRBJ1-6; 8 nucleotides agree with TRBD1. Germline V CDR1 and CDR2: SGHAT, FQNNGV. V shed 3 bases and J 10 bases; nucleotides not matched to a gene: 5. This CDR3 has 14 amino acids. The CDR3 nucleotides read TGTGCCAGCAGCTTCTACAGGGGGGGATCACCCCTCCACTTT. Protein product: CASSFYRGGSPLHF.

The table lists this clonotype with many counts. The rearrangement joins TRBV2 to TRBJ2-5; no clear D gene. Germline V gene sequence: CDR1 SNHLY, CDR2 FYNNEI. CDR3 length: 16 residues. The V gene lost 2 bases and the J gene lost 1 base, with 14 bases spanning the gap. This chain's CDR3 is CASSELQYPFQETQYF. The CDR3 nucleotides are TGTGCCAGCAGTGAATTGCAGTACCCTTTCCAAGAGACCCAGTACTTC.

The rearrangement uses TRBV5-8 and TRBJ1-5; D is perhaps TRBD1 (6 bases). V lost 5 bases, J lost 8 bases, and 20 bases lay in between. CDR1 is SGHTS and CDR2 is YDEGEE in the germline V gene. The CDR3 totals 15 residues. The CDR3 nucleotides read TGTGCCAGCAGTCAGACCGGGAGGGGGGTGAAGCCCCAGCATTTT. It specifies CASSQTGRGVKPQHF.

This clonotype was detected many times. The chain couples TRBV5-1 to TRBJ2-3; 8 bases fit TRBD2. J gave up 3 bases and V 0 bases, and 3 bases lay outside the gene matches. The V gene's germline CDR1 is SGHRS and CDR2 YFSETQ. This CDR3 is 15 amino acids long. The CDR3 loop reads CASSLDVAGTDTQYF. Here the CDR3 DNA reads TGCGCCAGCAGCTTGGATGTAGCGGGGACAGATACGCAGTATTTT.